This TCR beta chain emerged from a study of response to subunit inactivated influenza vaccine. Overall study findings and caveats: There was a suggestion from the authors that each seasonal influenza vaccination recruits few new T cells.

MiXCR, applied by TCRdb to the RT-PCR reads, yields one record per CDR3 protein. The table lists under 550,000 distinct CDR3 sequences, under 9% of them singletons. This clonotype was seen at least ten times. The antigen remains undetermined. The TCR originated in a man aged 45 to 75 who received an inactivated influenza vaccine. Material: PBMCs from blood, obtained roughly 24 months after vaccination.

The CDR3 DNA follows: TGCAGTGCTTACCGACTCGGGGGGACCCAGTACTTC. Translating gives CSAYRLGGTQYF. V gene TRBV20-1 combines with J gene TRBJ2-5, with D perhaps matching TRBD2 (6 bases). V was pared by 5 bases and J by 7 bases, with 14 bases between. Germline V gene data show CDR1 as DFQATT and CDR2 as SNEGSKA (reference sequence). The CDR3 runs 12 residues.